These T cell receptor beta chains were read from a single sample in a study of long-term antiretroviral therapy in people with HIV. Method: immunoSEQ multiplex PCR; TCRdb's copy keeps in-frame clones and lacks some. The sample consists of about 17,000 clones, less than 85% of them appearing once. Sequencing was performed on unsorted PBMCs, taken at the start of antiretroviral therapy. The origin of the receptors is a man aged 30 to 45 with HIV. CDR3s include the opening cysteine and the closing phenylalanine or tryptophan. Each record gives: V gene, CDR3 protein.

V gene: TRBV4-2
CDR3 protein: CASSPRLAGGHNEQFF

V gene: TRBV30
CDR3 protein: CAWNQQGVYEQYF

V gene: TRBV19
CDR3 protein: CASSLDRLGDPQYF

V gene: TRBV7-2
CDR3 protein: CASSLTGGTEAFF

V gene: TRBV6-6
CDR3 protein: CASRRTGSYNEQFF

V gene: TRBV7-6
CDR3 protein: CASSLERGPNQPQHF

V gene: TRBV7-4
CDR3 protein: CASSSSGGYEQYF

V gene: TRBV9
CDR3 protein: CASSGLTVPSGYGYTF

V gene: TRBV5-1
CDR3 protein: CASSRGLAGGYPPDTQYF

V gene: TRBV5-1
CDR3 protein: CASSLGTSGSSYEQYF

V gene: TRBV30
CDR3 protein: CAWSELGGNTEAFF

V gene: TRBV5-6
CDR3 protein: CASSLFLAGGETQYF

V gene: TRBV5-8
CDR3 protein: CASSLAGQGKEQYF

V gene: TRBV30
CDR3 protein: CAWSVTGTDTQYF

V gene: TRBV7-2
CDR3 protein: CASSFDNGAPGTDTQYF

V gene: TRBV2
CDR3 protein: CASSLDRGLTYEQYF

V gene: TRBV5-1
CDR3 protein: CASSLGLEYEQYF

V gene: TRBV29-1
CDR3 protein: CSVDFPDGWGLATDTQYF

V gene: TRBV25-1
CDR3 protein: CASSEGTGRDTIYF

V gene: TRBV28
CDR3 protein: CASSLTRMRSEQYF

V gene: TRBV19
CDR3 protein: CASSPGQGVAYEQYF

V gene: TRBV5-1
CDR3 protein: CASSPSGTGNTEAFF

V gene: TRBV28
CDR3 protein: CASRRAGVDTGELFF

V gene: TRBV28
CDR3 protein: CASNPRGGRVDQPQHF

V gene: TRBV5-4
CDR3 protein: CASSFGTYTDTQYF

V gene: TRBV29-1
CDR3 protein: CSVEEGGGVSYEQYF

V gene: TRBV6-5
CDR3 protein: CASSYSWIAKNIQYF

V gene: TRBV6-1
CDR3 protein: CASRRDSGNTEAFF

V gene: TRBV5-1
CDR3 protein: CASSQDREGNIQYF

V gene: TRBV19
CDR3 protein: CASRPGVGVTDTQYF

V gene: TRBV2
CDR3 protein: CASSETAASNYGYTF

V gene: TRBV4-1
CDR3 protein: CASSQPPGSGATDTQYF

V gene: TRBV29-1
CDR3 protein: CSVASQITDTQYF

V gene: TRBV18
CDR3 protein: CASSGQMNTEAFF

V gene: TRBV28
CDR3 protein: CASSELNNEQFF

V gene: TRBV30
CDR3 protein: CAFETGTNEKLFF

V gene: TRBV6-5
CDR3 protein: CASSYSGGRETQYF

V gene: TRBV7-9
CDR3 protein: CASSGPLSQETQYF

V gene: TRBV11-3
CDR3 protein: CASSPSGVLADEQFF

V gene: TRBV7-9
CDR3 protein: CASSLGGLNYEQYF

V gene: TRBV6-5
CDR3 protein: CASAVRALAYEQYF

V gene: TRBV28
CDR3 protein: CASSRFPDRIQETQYF